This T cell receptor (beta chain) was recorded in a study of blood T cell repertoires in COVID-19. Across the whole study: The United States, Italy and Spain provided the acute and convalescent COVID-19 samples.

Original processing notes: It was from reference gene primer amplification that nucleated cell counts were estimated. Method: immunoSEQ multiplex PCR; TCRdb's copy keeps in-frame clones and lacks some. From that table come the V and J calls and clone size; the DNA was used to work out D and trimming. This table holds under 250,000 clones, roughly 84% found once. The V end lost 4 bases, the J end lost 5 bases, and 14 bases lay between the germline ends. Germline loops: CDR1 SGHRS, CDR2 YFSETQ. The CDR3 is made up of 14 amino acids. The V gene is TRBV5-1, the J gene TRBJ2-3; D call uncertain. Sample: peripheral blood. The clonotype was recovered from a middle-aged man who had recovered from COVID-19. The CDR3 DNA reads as TGCGCCAGCAGCGCCGGTTATCTTGGAGATACGCAGTATTTT. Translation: CASSAGYLGDTQYF.